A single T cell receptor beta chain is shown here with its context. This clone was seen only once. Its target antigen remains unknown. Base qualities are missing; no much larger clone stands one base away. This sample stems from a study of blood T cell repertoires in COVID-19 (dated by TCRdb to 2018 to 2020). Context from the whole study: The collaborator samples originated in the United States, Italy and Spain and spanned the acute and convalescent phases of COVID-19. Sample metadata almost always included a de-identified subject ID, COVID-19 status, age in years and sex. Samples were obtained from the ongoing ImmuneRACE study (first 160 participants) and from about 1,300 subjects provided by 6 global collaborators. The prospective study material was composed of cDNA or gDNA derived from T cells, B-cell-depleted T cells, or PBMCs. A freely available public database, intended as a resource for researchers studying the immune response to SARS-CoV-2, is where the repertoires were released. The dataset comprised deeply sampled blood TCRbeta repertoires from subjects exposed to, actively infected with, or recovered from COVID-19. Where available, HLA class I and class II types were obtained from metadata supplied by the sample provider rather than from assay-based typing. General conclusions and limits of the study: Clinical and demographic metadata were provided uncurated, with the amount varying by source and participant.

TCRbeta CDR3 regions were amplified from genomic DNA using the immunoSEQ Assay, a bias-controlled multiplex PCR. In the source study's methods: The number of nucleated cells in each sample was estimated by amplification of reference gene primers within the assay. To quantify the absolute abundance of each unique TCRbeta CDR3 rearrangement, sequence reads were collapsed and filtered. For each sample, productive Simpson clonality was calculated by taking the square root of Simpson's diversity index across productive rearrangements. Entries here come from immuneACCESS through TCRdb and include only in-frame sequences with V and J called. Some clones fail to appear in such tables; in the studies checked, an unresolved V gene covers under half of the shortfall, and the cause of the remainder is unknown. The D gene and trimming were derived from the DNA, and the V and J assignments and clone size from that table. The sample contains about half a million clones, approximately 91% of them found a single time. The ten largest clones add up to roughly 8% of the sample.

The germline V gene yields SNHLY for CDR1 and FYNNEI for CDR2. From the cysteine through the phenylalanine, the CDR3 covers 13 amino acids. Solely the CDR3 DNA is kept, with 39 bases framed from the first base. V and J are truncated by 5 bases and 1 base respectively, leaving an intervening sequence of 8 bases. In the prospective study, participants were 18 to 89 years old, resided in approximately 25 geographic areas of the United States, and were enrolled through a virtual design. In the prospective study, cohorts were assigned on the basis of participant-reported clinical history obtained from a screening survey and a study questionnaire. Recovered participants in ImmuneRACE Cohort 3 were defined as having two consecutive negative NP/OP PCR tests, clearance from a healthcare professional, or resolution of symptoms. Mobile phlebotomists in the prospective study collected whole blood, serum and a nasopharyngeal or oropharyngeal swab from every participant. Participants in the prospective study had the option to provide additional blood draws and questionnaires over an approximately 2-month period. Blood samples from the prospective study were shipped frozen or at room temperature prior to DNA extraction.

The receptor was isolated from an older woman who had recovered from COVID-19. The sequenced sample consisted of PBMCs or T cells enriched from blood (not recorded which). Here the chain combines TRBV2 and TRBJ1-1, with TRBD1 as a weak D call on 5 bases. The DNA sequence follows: TGTGCCAGCAGTACTGACAGGAACACTGAAGCTTTCTTT. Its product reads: CASSTDRNTEAFF. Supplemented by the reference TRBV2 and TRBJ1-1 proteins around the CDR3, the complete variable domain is EPEVTQTPSHQVTQMGQEVILRCVPISNHLYFYWYRQILGQKVEFLVSFYNNEISEKSEIFDDQFSVERPDGSNFTLKIRSTKLEDSAMYFCASSTDRNTEAFFGQGTRLTVV.